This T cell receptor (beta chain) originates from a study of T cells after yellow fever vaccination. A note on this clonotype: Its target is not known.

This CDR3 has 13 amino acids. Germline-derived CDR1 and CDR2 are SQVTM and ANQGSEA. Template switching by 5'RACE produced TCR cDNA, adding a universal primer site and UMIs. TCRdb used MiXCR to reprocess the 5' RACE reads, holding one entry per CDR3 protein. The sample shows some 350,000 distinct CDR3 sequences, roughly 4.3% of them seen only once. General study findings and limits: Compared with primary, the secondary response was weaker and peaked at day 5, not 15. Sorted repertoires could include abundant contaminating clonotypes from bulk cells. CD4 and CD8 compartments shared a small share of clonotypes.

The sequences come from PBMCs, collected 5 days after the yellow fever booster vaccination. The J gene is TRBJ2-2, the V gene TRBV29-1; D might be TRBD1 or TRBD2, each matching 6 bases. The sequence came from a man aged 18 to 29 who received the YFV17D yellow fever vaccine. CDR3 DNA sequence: TGCACCCGGAGGGGGACCCCCAGCGGGGAGCTGTTTTTT. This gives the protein CTRRGTPSGELFF.